This is a list of T cell receptor beta chains from one sample in a study of identical twins. Via MiXCR, TCRdb re-called the 5' RACE reads, giving one row per CDR3 protein. The repertoire has around 340,000 distinct CDR3 sequences, 9% to 15% of them found once; the top ten carry 7.2%. These data also formed part of another study, on yellow fever vaccine responses in identical twins.

The sample consisted of CD8+ T cells sorted from blood. Receptors originate from a woman aged 18-29 years in good health. Each CDR3 is given with its conserved first and last residue. D genes are given only for firm matches. Some rows mark clone size as missing; the rest say once, few, many or name a class of expanded clone.

>.|TRBV7-9|TRBJ2-5|few
TGTGCCAGCAGCAGAGACAGTCTCCAAGAGACCCAGTACTTC
CASSRDSLQETQYF
>TRBD2|TRBV15|TRBJ2-1|many
TGTGCCACCAGCAGAGATTGGCCTAGCGGGGGGGCTGCGGATGAGCAGTTCTTC
CATSRDWPSGGAADEQFF
>.|TRBV10-3|TRBJ2-3|few
TGTGCCATCAGTGAGTCAGCGGGGGACAGGAACACAGATACGCAGTATTTT
CAISESAGDRNTDTQYF
>.|TRBV29-1|TRBJ2-7|many
TGCAGCGTTGTCCCCGGCAGAAACACGGGCATATGCGAGCAGTACTTC
CSVVPGRNTGICEQYF
>.|TRBV7-9|TRBJ2-5|many
TGTGCCAGCATCAATGGGGGAGAGACCCAGTACTTC
CASINGGETQYF
>TRBD2|TRBV12-3/TRBV12-4|TRBJ2-1|.
TGTGCCAGCAGCTCTAGCGGGAGGGCCCACAATGAGCAGTTCTTC
CASSSSGRAHNEQFF
>.|TRBV27|TRBJ1-1|.
TGTGCCAGCAGTTTATCACTTCGACCGGGACACCTATCTGAAGCTTTCTTT
CASSLSLRPGHLSEAFF
>TRBD1|TRBV3-1|TRBJ1-4|few
TGTGCCAGCAGCCAAGGGAAGACAGGGGGCAAAGAAAAACTGTTTTTT
CASSQGKTGGKEKLFF
>TRBD1|TRBV4-1|TRBJ1-1|few
TGCGCCAGCAGCCGCCACGACAGGGACACTGAAGCTTTCTTT
CASSRHDRDTEAFF
>TRBD2|TRBV20-1|TRBJ2-1|.
TGCAGTGCTAGAGATAGACTAGCGGGGCAGTACAATGAGCAGTTCTTC
CSARDRLAGQYNEQFF
>TRBD2|TRBV29-1|TRBJ2-1|.
TGCAGCTCCCCGGTCGGGGGGGGCAATGAGCAGTTCTTC
CSSPVGGGNEQFF
>.|TRBV6-5|TRBJ2-1|once
TGTGCCAGCAGTTACTCGTTGCGGAAGTGGTACAATGAGCAGTTCTTC
CASSYSLRKWYNEQFF
>TRBD2|TRBV27|TRBJ2-7|few
TGTGCCAGCAGCTCGGGGGGACTGGTCGACGAGCAGTACTTC
CASSSGGLVDEQYF
>.|TRBV9|TRBJ2-3|few
TGTGCCAGCAGCGTAGAGAGGTCTAGCACAGATACGCAGTATTTT
CASSVERSSTDTQYF
>.|TRBV7-4|TRBJ1-2|.
TGTGCCAGCACCCCGATCGGGGTGGACTATGGCTACACCTTC
CASTPIGVDYGYTF
>TRBD2|TRBV3-1|TRBJ2-1|.
TGTGCCAGCGGCCCGGGGACTAGCGTCAATGAGCAGTTCTTC
CASGPGTSVNEQFF
>.|TRBV29-1|TRBJ2-7|.
TGCAGCGTCCGGAAGGCCTACGAGCAGTACTTC
CSVRKAYEQYF
>.|TRBV10-3|TRBJ1-2|few
TGTGCCACCCTGGACACCGCTAACTATGGCTACACCTTC
CATLDTANYGYTF
>.|TRBV2|TRBJ2-5|.
TGTGCCAGCAGTGAAGCTACAGGGAGCCAAGAGACCCAGTACTTC
CASSEATGSQETQYF
>.|TRBV27|TRBJ2-7|few
TGTGCCAGCAGTTCCCGGGAAGGGCAAGAGCAGTACTTC
CASSSREGQEQYF
>.|TRBV7-9|TRBJ2-5|many
TGTGCCAGCAGCTTCCCGAGGGACTTAGAGACCCAGTACTTC
CASSFPRDLETQYF
>TRBD2|TRBV28|TRBJ2-2|few
TGTGCCAGCAGTCCCCTGGCGGGGGTTGGAACCGGGGAGCTGTTTTTT
CASSPLAGVGTGELFF
>.|TRBV12-3/TRBV12-4|TRBJ2-5|few
TGTGCCAGCAGTTGGGGACCCTGGACAGACCTAGAGACCCAGTACTTC
CASSWGPWTDLETQYF
>.|TRBV15|TRBJ1-1|.
TGTGCCACCAGCACCAACAGGGTGAACACTGAAGCTTTCTTT
CATSTNRVNTEAFF
>.|TRBV2|TRBJ2-7|few
TGTGCCAGCAGTGAGGCCGGTTTCGACGAGCAGTACTTC
CASSEAGFDEQYF
>TRBD1|TRBV20-1|TRBJ1-2|.
TGCAGTGCCCTGTTTACGGGACAGGGCCCTGGCCCCCTCTATGGCTACACCTTC
CSALFTGQGPGPLYGYTF
>.|TRBV5-1|TRBJ1-1|few
TGCGCCAGCAGCTTCTCTATAGCCGTCAGGCGTCCGCCTATGAACACTGAAGCTTTCTTT
CASSFSIAVRRPPMNTEAFF
>TRBD1|TRBV7-2|TRBJ2-3|.
TGTGCCAGCAGCTTCGGACAGGGGTTACCCACACTACCCACAGATACGCAGTATTTT
CASSFGQGLPTLPTDTQYF
>.|TRBV4-1|TRBJ2-2|.
TGCGCCAGCAGCCAAGATCCAGGACTACTCGCGAGGACCGGGGAGCTGTTTTTT
CASSQDPGLLARTGELFF
>TRBD1|TRBV15|TRBJ2-1|few
TGTGCCACCAGCAGTTACCGGGACAGGGTTTACGATGAGCAGTTCTTC
CATSSYRDRVYDEQFF
>TRBD1|TRBV6-1|TRBJ1-4|few
TGTGCCACCCGGAGGGGAGGGGGCGGCAATGAAAAACTGTTTTTT
CATRRGGGGNEKLFF
>.|TRBV14|TRBJ2-1|.
TGTGCCAGCAGTCAACTAAGGACTGCCTACAATGAGCAGTTCTTC
CASSQLRTAYNEQFF
>.|TRBV10-3|TRBJ2-1|.
TGTGCCATTTCAACGGCGGCTAATGAGCAGTTCTTC
CAISTAANEQFF
>.|TRBV7-9|TRBJ2-1|.
TGTGCCAGCAGCTCCGAGGCAGACCCCTACAATGAGCAGTTCTTC
CASSSEADPYNEQFF
>.|TRBV5-6|TRBJ2-7|few
TGTGCCAGCAGCCTCCGACTACTTCAGGCGTCCTACGAGCAGTACTTC
CASSLRLLQASYEQYF
>TRBD2|TRBV20-1|TRBJ2-5|few
TGCAGTGCTAGAGATTCTGCCCAGCGGGACCATTTATCTGACGAGACCCAGTACTTC
CSARDSAQRDHLSDETQYF
>TRBD2|TRBV20-1|TRBJ2-7|.
TGCAGTGCAACGGGACTAGCGGGAGACCCCTACGAGCAGTACTTC
CSATGLAGDPYEQYF
>TRBD2|TRBV20-1|TRBJ2-7|.
TGCAGTGCTAGAGATCTAGCGGGTACCTACGAGCAGTACTTC
CSARDLAGTYEQYF
>.|TRBV6-1|TRBJ1-1|few
TGTGCCAGCAACATAGGGCAAACTGTGAACACTGAAGCTTTCTTT
CASNIGQTVNTEAFF
>TRBD2|TRBV27|TRBJ2-1|many
TGTGCCAGCAGTTCCGGGACTACGTACAATGAGCAGTTCTTC
CASSSGTTYNEQFF
>TRBD1|TRBV15|TRBJ1-2|.
TGTGCCACCAACAGAGGCCGGGACAGCAACCTACCCAACTATGGCTACACCTTC
CATNRGRDSNLPNYGYTF
>.|TRBV7-9|TRBJ1-1|.
TGTGCCGCTTACCCAACGGGAGGGCCTCACACTGAAGCTTTCTTT
CAAYPTGGPHTEAFF
>.|TRBV4-1|TRBJ2-7|.
TGCGCCAGCAGCCAAGAGGGGAGTGGGACACGCGAGCAGTACTTC
CASSQEGSGTREQYF
>.|TRBV3-1|TRBJ2-7|many
TGTGCCAGCAGCCCCGGACAAAGTACCTACGAGCAGTACTTC
CASSPGQSTYEQYF
>TRBD1|TRBV15|TRBJ2-2|.
TGTGCCACCAGCAGATCGGGACAGGGGGCAGTCGGGCAGCTGTTTTTT
CATSRSGQGAVGQLFF
>TRBD2|TRBV6-2/TRBV6-3|TRBJ2-3|few
TGTGCCAGCAGTTCTAGCGGGGAGTCGGATACGCAGTATTTT
CASSSSGESDTQYF
>TRBD1|TRBV7-9|TRBJ2-3|.
TGTGCCAGCAGCCCTAGACAGGGAACTTCCACAGATACGCAGTATTTT
CASSPRQGTSTDTQYF
>.|TRBV28|TRBJ2-6|.
TGTGCCAGCAGTTTACCGGACAGTCGGGCCAACGTCCTGACTTTC
CASSLPDSRANVLTF
>TRBD1|TRBV15|TRBJ2-3|many
TGTGCCACCAGCACCGGGACAGGGGACACGCAGTATTTT
CATSTGTGDTQYF
>.|TRBV11-2|TRBJ2-5|.
TGTGCCAGCAGCCCCGTGCCGGGAGAGACCCAGTACTTC
CASSPVPGETQYF
>TRBD1|TRBV13|TRBJ1-1|.
TGTGCCAGCAGCCTATCCGGGACAGGGTCCACTGAAGCTTTCTTT
CASSLSGTGSTEAFF
>TRBD2|TRBV7-3|TRBJ2-1|.
TGTGCCAGCAGCTTAATGGGGGGGACTAGCGGAAACTCCTACAATGAGCAGTTCTTC
CASSLMGGTSGNSYNEQFF
>.|TRBV9|TRBJ2-2|.
TGTGCCAGCAGCTCACCCCAGGACACACCGAACACCGGGGAGCTGTTTTTT
CASSSPQDTPNTGELFF
>.|TRBV7-9|TRBJ2-3|.
TGTGCCACCCCGAGGGCCGGAATAGATACGCAGTATTTT
CATPRAGIDTQYF
>.|TRBV20-1|TRBJ2-5|.
TGCTGTGCTAGTCCTCCCTGGGGGAGGTACCAAGAGACCCAGTACTTC
CCASPPWGRYQETQYF
>TRBD1|TRBV3-1|TRBJ2-2|few
TGTGCCAGCAGCCAGGAGAACAGGGGCCAGAACACCGGGGAGCTGTTTTTT
CASSQENRGQNTGELFF
>TRBD1|TRBV20-1|TRBJ2-3|few
TGCAGTGCTGAACCGGGACAGGGGCCAGCAGATACGCAGTATTTT
CSAEPGQGPADTQYF
>.|TRBV27|TRBJ1-5|few
TGTGCCAGCAGTTCACAGGCGGGGCAGCCCCAGCATTTT
CASSSQAGQPQHF
>.|TRBV11-2|TRBJ2-2|.
TGTGCCAGCAGCTCCCCGGAAACTAGGCGGAACACCGGGGAGCTGTTTTTT
CASSSPETRRNTGELFF